This T cell receptor beta chain was sequenced during a study of blood T cell repertoires in COVID-19. The wider study: Collection of acute and convalescent COVID-19 samples took place in the United States, Italy and Spain. Nucleic acid was either cDNA or gDNA, and it came from T cells, B-cell-depleted T cells, or PBMCs.

Original processing notes: Estimated nucleated cell counts came from reference gene primer amplification. Clones were sequenced by immunoSEQ multiplex PCR, and TCRdb holds only the in-frame ones, with some missing. From that table come the V and J calls and clone size; the DNA was used to work out D and trimming. The table includes about 180,000 clones, less than 90% detected once. This clonotype was obtained from an older man with active or convalescent COVID-19. Input material: peripheral blood.

In DNA form, the CDR3 reads TGTGCCAGCAGCCCGGGACAGGGGGCGTCCGGGGAGCTGTTTTTT. This sequence encodes CASSPGQGASGELFF. The chain carries TRBV6-4 and TRBJ2-2; 12 bases are shared with TRBD1. CDR3 length equals 15 residues. Trimming took 6 bases from V and 6 from J; bases not matched to a gene: 5. Germline assignment: CDR1 MRHNA and CDR2 SNTAGT.